Listed below are T cell receptor beta chains from one sample, sequenced in a study of cytomegalovirus exposure and HLA in healthy donors. TCRdb's table, derived via immunoSEQ multiplex PCR, lists solely in-frame clones and lacks some. Of about 150,000 clones in the sample, roughly three quarters are singletons; the top ten hold around 3.1%. The sequenced material came from PBMCs. The receptor set was obtained from a man aged 40-49 years in good health and CMV-seronegative. The CDR3 runs from the conserved cysteine through the conserved F or W.

V gene	J gene	CDR3 protein
TRBV6-1	TRBJ2-5	CASSEGEAVQETQYF
TRBV28	TRBJ2-1	CASSLSEGAFEQFF
TRBV2	TRBJ2-4	CASRTGLILAKNIQYF
TRBV7-9	TRBJ2-7	CASSLGPSYEQYF
TRBV2	TRBJ2-5	CASSRDSGSIETQYF
TRBV4-3	TRBJ2-1	CASSYQERGGNNEQFF
TRBV10-2	TRBJ1-1	CASRRTGMNTEAFF
TRBV11-2	TRBJ2-1	CASSPTLAGMSNEQFF
TRBV27	TRBJ1-1	CASSPWTGGMGNTEAFF
TRBV6-5	TRBJ2-2	CATRGRNTGELFF
TRBV7-9	TRBJ1-4	CASSLTTGTNEKLFF
TRBV27	TRBJ2-6	CASSPRTGLSGANVLTF
TRBV30	TRBJ1-1	CAWSGGTGQMIRFF
TRBV7-2	TRBJ2-3	CASSFQTSWGDTQYF
TRBV4-3	TRBJ2-3	CASSPSLNTDTQYF
TRBV4-3	TRBJ1-2	CASSQELNGRGAWGYTF
TRBV6-6	TRBJ2-1	CASGEGTRSYNEQFF
TRBV4-3	TRBJ1-1	CASSQDWRGRPEAFF
TRBV7-2	TRBJ1-3	CASSLMSRGGASGNTIYF
TRBV15	TRBJ2-4	CATSRAPGWNIQYF
TRBV7-9	TRBJ2-1	CASSLSGGYNEQFF
TRBV7-3	TRBJ1-1	CASSTRQGGGTEAFF
TRBV5-4	TRBJ2-5	CASSPASGGQETQYF
TRBV6-1	TRBJ2-5	CASRPSGGAVETQYF
TRBV7-9	TRBJ1-2	CASSPVVGAYGYTF
TRBV6-1	TRBJ2-7	CASSDRAGGNYEQYF
TRBV6-5	TRBJ2-4	CASSTAGRGDIQYF
TRBV5-1	TRBJ2-2	CASSYGDRDTGELFF
TRBV28	TRBJ2-7	CASSPDLGDRGGYEQYF
TRBV7-9	TRBJ1-3	CASSIPGTGGNTIYF
TRBV5-1	TRBJ2-3	CASSLGTGGYATDTQYF
TRBV7-3	TRBJ2-3	CASSHDSGQDTQYF
TRBV4-1	TRBJ2-7	CASSHGQGFEQYF
TRBV7-3	TRBJ2-1	CASRKGASSGELQFF
TRBV25-1	TRBJ1-6	CASSERTAGNSPLHF
TRBV4-3	TRBJ2-3	CASSQDRGTQYF
TRBV4-1	TRBJ2-5	CASSQNVGTAKETQYF
TRBV19	TRBJ2-3	CASSMSHNSGSGGDTQYF
TRBV5-4	TRBJ2-2	CASSLQQGSTGELFF
TRBV7-9	TRBJ1-5	CASSLGTGGNQPQHF
TRBV5-1	TRBJ2-3	CASSRAGGLSDTQYF